This TCR beta chain was identified during a study of shared clonotypes between healthy human individuals (dated by TCRdb to the early 2020s). As for the study more broadly: A couple of women and a few men aged 18 to 49 years were included in the cohort. Per donor, three plates each were used for CD4 naive and CD4 memory, two for CD8 naive, and one for CD8 memory. To estimate repertoire size and how much clonotype sharing occurs between individuals, the study deeply sequenced the blood TCR repertoires of about five healthy adults. To increase sequencing depth and limit assay-specific biases, TCR repertoire library preparation and sequencing were carried out by different laboratories using diverse techniques. Between about 0.85 and 9.5 billion PBMCs per donor were obtained by leukapheresis.

The donors were healthy, HIV-negative adults who had no recently reported acute infections or vaccinations. Every donor was a Caucasian adult living in Nashville, Tennessee, USA. CD4+ T cells were enriched through magnetic negative selection, after which naive cells were positively selected on CD45RA and the remaining negative fraction served as the memory subset. After blood collection by leukapheresis, PBMCs were isolated using Ficoll-Histopaque density gradient centrifugation and then cryopreserved in the vapor phase of liquid nitrogen. Analytical flow cytometry was used to check the purity and quantity of every magnetically sorted T cell population. Each sorted fraction had its genomic DNA isolated and then quantified by UV absorbance on a Nanodrop 2000c. Using the deep immunoSEQ assay, TCR CDR3 regions were amplified from genomic DNA by multiplex PCR. Genomic DNA extracted from each cell subset was distributed evenly over all wells of several immunoSEQ 96-well plates, and each plate served as one replicate. For sorted subsets, each replicate PCR was loaded with about 200 ng genomic DNA, equivalent to 30,000 or so T cell genomes. The purified libraries were quantified using a Qubit 3.0 fluorometer, sized with a Bioanalyzer 2100, and then quantified again using the KAPA Library Quantification kit. Every immunoSEQ 96-well plate was sequenced on a dedicated single-read 150-cycle Illumina NextSeq 550 flow cell. Under the source paper's analysis protocol: The immunoSEQ output contained only junctional sequences without quality scores, so filtering could not match that applied to full-length reads. Sequences were annotated with PyIR, a Python wrapper for IgBLAST v1.9, using IMGT germline references to assign V/J genes and CDR3. Reads with weak V/J assignments (E-value above 1e-6), missing CDR3, stop codons, out-of-frame junctions, or ambiguous translated residues were removed. V3J clonotypes were defined as sequences sharing the same inferred V gene, J gene, and CDR3 amino acid sequence. To compute the percentage overlap between repertoires, the number of shared unique clonotypes was divided by the size of the smaller repertoire. RTK rarefaction, the Chao1 estimator, and Recon v2.1 estimates of unobserved clonotypes were used to assess repertoire richness. OLGA was used to compute generation probabilities for all TCRbeta clonotypes that the gDNA method yielded from a few donors. Drawn from immuneACCESS, this table holds only the in-frame rearrangements with V and J called that TCRdb kept. Clones are partly lost; checked studies trace under half to an unresolved V gene and leave the rest unexplained. V and J calls and clone size are as listed in that table; D and trimming were resolved from the DNA. Here the sample has millions of clones; 85% to 95% occur a single time. Roughly 0.13% of the sample goes to the ten largest clones.

As regards this clone: Its specific antigen is unknown. Per-base quality was not reported, and no clone a single base away is much larger than it.

The study at large found these results: Pairwise subsampling led to the expectation that sequencing depth would affect the degree of clonotype sharing among donors. Roughly 5% of naive CD4, 3.5% of naive CD8, 2.3% of memory CD4, and about 0.4% of memory CD8 clonotypes were shared across several donors. Naive subsets generally had larger estimated clonotype richness than memory subsets did. Clonotypes shared by all four sorted-subset donors showed higher generation probabilities than non-shared clonotypes. Because the study included only a small number of donors, the genetic and exposure-history diversity represented was limited. Rarefaction of sorted-subset datasets indicated incomplete sequencing despite the large sequencing depth. Only blood was sampled, and tissue TCR repertoires likely differ from those in blood.

Relative to germline, V is missing 0 bases and J is missing 2 bases, with 2 bases of the junction outside any gene match. Based on the germline V gene (reference sequence), the CDR1 and CDR2 sequences are WNHNN and SYGVQD. From its cysteine to its phenylalanine, the CDR3 spans 16 amino acids. Of all the DNA, just the CDR3 is kept, 48 bases in frame from base 1. Material: naive CD4+ T cells sorted from blood. Sample cell subset or site, as interpreted from the label and publication: CD45RA+ positively selected. The chain couples TRBV10-1 to TRBJ2-1, with TRBD2 identical over 9 junction bases. This clonotype was obtained from a man younger than 35 in good health. The CDR3 reads CASSESASGAYNEQFF. The bases are TGCGCCAGCAGTGAGTCGGCTAGCGGGGCCTACAATGAGCAGTTCTTC.